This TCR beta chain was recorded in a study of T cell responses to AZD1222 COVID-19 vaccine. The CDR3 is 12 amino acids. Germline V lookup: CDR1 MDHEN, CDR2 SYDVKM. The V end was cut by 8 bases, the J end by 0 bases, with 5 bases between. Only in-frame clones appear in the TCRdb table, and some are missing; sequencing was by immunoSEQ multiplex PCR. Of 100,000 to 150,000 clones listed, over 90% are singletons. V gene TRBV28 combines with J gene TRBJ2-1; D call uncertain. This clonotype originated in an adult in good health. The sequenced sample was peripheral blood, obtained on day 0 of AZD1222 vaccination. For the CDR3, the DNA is TGTGCCAGCCTGAGCTCCTACAATGAGCAGTTCTTC. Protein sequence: CASLSSYNEQFF.